This TCR beta chain was documented in a study of sequential checkpoint blockade in melanoma. The assay was immunoSEQ multiplex PCR, and TCRdb's table has in-frame clones only and misses some. This table holds about 32,000 clones, more than 70% found once. The V end lost 2 bases, the J end lost 4 bases, and 11 bases lay between the germline ends. Germline V CDR1 and CDR2: MNHEY, SMNVEV (reference sequence). This CDR3 is 14 amino acids long. Treatment described: randomized to nivolumab then ipilimumab (arm A) or the reverse (arm B). This specimen was CD8+ T cells sorted from blood (inferred from file names), taken from a patient given nivolumab and ipilimumab in sequence. The genes are TRBV27 and TRBJ1-2, with unresolved D. The clonotype originates from a human donor with melanoma. CDR3 nucleotide sequence: TGTGCCAGCAGTTTAGGCGGCAGCCCCTATGGCTACACCTTC. Its translation: CASSLGGSPYGYTF.